The 25 T cell receptor beta chains reported below all come from one sample, sequenced in a study of post-analysis software for immune sequencing data (dated by TCRdb to the mid-2010s). The library was produced with PCR. Data came from an Illumina HiSeq 2500. To reduce PCR and sequencing biases, unique molecular identifiers were incorporated into the TCR beta cDNA libraries. TCRdb redid the processing of the public reads, applying fastp at Q25 and MiXCR, and retained in-frame beta chains. Rows merge per CDR3 protein into single entries with the most common DNA and genes. A total of approximately 730,000 distinct CDR3 sequences appear in this sample, 25% to 30% of them only once. Together, the top ten hold under 0.7% of the sample. Beyond this particular receptor, the publication reports: Patients showed significantly higher frequencies than controls for a few TRBV segments, among them TRBV5-6, TRBV5-1 and TRBV20-1.

Their specific antigens are unknown. Sample: blood. All receptors derive from a girl between 10 and 17 years old with multiple sclerosis.

The rearrangement joins TRBV6-6 to TRBJ1-5; D is possibly TRBD1 (6 bases). This CDR3 is 11 amino acids long. CDR1 and CDR2 from the germline V gene are MNHNY and SVGAGI (reference sequence). V dropped 6 bases and J dropped 12 bases, with 12 bases sitting between them. This CDR3 is CASRARQDQHF. The CDR3 DNA follows: TGTGCCAGCAGGGCACGACAGGACCAGCATTTT.

Comments on this clonotype: It is likely a read error, because the conserved phenylalanine at the end of the CDR3 is missing. The chain employs TRBV6-4 and TRBJ2-3; no definite D call. The CDR3 loop spans 13 amino acids. Germline CDR1 is MRHNA and CDR2 is SNTAGT. V lost 3 bases, J lost 2 bases, and 6 bases lay in between. The CDR3 reads CASSDITTDTQYL. The CDR3 DNA reads as TGTGCCAGCAGTGATATTACCACAGATACGCAGTATTTG.

The chain uses TRBV10-3 and TRBJ2-3; D is perhaps TRBD2 (7 bases). The length of the CDR3 is 14 residues. Germline lookup yields CDR1 ENHRY and CDR2 SYGVKD. V was pared by 6 bases and J by 2 bases, with 12 bases between. CDR3 protein: CAIRVAGATDTQYF. The DNA for the CDR3 is TGTGCCATCAGAGTGGCGGGGGCCACAGATACGCAGTATTTT.

This clonotype showed up many times. This chain uses TRBV18 with TRBJ2-1; D remains ambiguous. Germline V gives CDR1 KGHSH, CDR2 LQKENI. CDR3 length: 13 amino acids. Trimming left V 3 bases short and J 5 bases short, with 8 bases between. DNA of the CDR3: TGTGCCAGCTCACCCCCTGTACACAATGAGCAGTTCTTC. Protein product: CASSPPVHNEQFF.

A single count supports this clonotype. Given a much more abundant clone one base away, this may be a read error. The chain links TRBV6-5 to TRBJ2-4, with no clear D. The CDR3 is 14 amino acids. CDR1 is MNHEY, CDR2 SVGAGI, per germline. V shed 4 bases and J shed 0 bases, with 7 bases lying between them. CDR3 region: CASSSGKAKNIQYF. CDR3 bases: TGTGCCAGCAGTTCGGGTAAAGCCAAAAACATTCAGTACTTC.

The chain uses TRBV6-5 and TRBJ2-1, with TRBD1 matching 8 bases. CDR1 MNHEY and CDR2 SVGAGI come from the germline V gene. V trimming: 7 bases; J trimming: 5 bases; junction bases outside the gene matches: 7. This CDR3 is 14 amino acids long. The CDR3 DNA is TGTGCCAGCACCGTACAGGGGGGCGACAATGAGCAGTTCTTC. Protein product: CASTVQGGDNEQFF.

This clonotype was picked up a small number of times. The chain uses TRBV7-6 and TRBJ1-6; the match to TRBD1 covers 10 bases. There are 14 residues in the CDR3. In germline, CDR1 is SGHVS, CDR2 FNYEAQ. Trimming cost V 4 bases and J 8 bases; bases outside gene matches: 2. CDR3: CASSWDRGDSPLHF. Here the CDR3 DNA reads TGTGCCAGCAGCTGGGACAGGGGCGATTCACCCCTCCACTTT.

This clonotype was picked up many times. This rearrangement joins TRBV5-1 to TRBJ2-7; maybe TRBD2 (5 bases). The CDR3 has 12 amino acids. Trimming took 5 bases from V and 5 from J, leaving 11 bases between them. CDR1 is SGHRS, CDR2 YFSETQ, per germline. The CDR3 loop reads CASRAEGDEQYF. The CDR3 DNA follows: TGCGCCAGCAGGGCCGAGGGCGACGAGCAGTACTTC.

The genes are TRBV3-1 and TRBJ1-1; D may be TRBD1 (6 bases). The V end lost 6 bases, the J end lost 3 bases, and 17 bases lay between the germline ends. CDR3 length: 15 amino acids. Germline V gene data show CDR1 as LGHDT and CDR2 as YNNKEL (reference sequence). DNA of the CDR3: TGTGCCAGCAGTCAGACGGGGGGGCGGGACACTGAAGCTTTCTTT. It specifies CASSQTGGRDTEAFF. The full variable domain, rest sourced from reference TRBV3-1 and TRBJ1-1, is DTAVSQTPKYLVTQMGNDKSIKCEQNLGHDTMYWYKQDSKKFLKIMFSYNNKELIINETVPNRFSPKSPDKAHLNLHINSLELGDSAVYFCASSQTGGRDTEAFFGQGTRLTVV.

The table lists this clonotype with a count of one. J is TRBJ2-5 and V is TRBV5-1; tentative D call: TRBD2 (6 bases). The CDR3 runs 16 residues. Trimming took 3 bases from V and 1 from J, leaving 16 bases between them. Germline CDR1 and CDR2: SGHRS and YFSETQ. The CDR3 DNA reads as TGCGCCAGCAGCTCCGCTGCGGACTATCGCCAAGAGACCCAGTACTTC. Its protein is CASSSAADYRQETQYF.

This clonotype occurred a few times. V usage is TRBV12-3 or TRBV12-4 and J usage is TRBJ2-1; possibly TRBD1 for D (5 bases). Trimming took 7 bases from V and 5 from J, leaving 12 bases between them. The CDR3 has 13 residues. The CDR3 loop is CASILNRNNEQFF. The CDR3, as DNA: TGTGCCAGCATATTGAACAGGAACAATGAGCAGTTCTTC.

This CDR3 is CSVDPEGTQYF. In nucleotides, the CDR3 is TGCAGCGTTGACCCCGAAGGTACGCAGTATTTT. The chain recombines TRBV29-1 with TRBJ2-3, with D unclear. The CDR3 loop spans 11 amino acids. V gave up 3 bases and J gave up 8 bases, with 9 bases separating them. The V gene's germline CDR1 is SQVTM and CDR2 ANQGSEA.

This chain links TRBV4-3 with TRBJ2-6; tentatively, D is TRBD1 (5 bases). The germline CDR1 and CDR2 sequences are LGHNA and YSLEER. Trimming pared 0 bases from V and 4 bases from J, leaving 10 bases between. The CDR3 loop spans 16 amino acids. The CDR3 is CASSQDRAAGANVLTF. In DNA, the CDR3 is TGCGCCAGCAGCCAAGACAGGGCGGCGGGGGCCAACGTCCTGACTTTC.

This clonotype was found many times. This chain uses TRBV12-3 or TRBV12-4 with TRBJ2-7, with D hard to call. The CDR3 loop spans 13 amino acids. Trimming cost V 1 base and J 2 bases, with 6 bases left between them. The CDR3 region is CASSLGLPYEQYF. Written as DNA, the CDR3 is TGTGCCAGCAGTTTAGGTCTGCCCTACGAGCAGTACTTC.

The chain couples TRBV24-1 to TRBJ2-1; D is unclear. CDR3 length: 12 residues. Deletions cut 7 bases from V and 9 bases from J, with 12 bases between. The germline V gene encodes CDR1 KGHDR and CDR2 SFDVKD. DNA of the CDR3: TGTGCCACCAGATCTACAAGGGCTGAGCAGTTCTTC. It specifies CATRSTRAEQFF.

This clonotype showed up just a few times. This chain connects TRBV12-3 or TRBV12-4 to TRBJ1-1; D gene ambiguous. The CDR3 extends over 14 amino acids. With 5 bases removed from V and 3 bases from J, the gap between germline ends came to 13 bases. The CDR3 sequence: CASSPRTAYTEAFF. The CDR3 region has the DNA TGTGCCAGCAGTCCACGGACCGCATACACTGAAGCTTTCTTT.

The genes are TRBV7-2 and TRBJ2-1; 10 positions agree with TRBD2. The CDR3 contains 14 residues. The trim removed 10 bases at V and 5 bases at J, leaving 8 bases unmatched. Looked up from germline, CDR1 is SGHTA and CDR2 is FQGNSA. In DNA, the CDR3 is TGTGCCAACTCACCGGGACTAGCGAACAATGAGCAGTTCTTC. Protein product: CANSPGLANNEQFF.

The V and J genes are TRBV6-1 and TRBJ1-2; perhaps TRBD1 as D (5 bases). The ends were cut back, 6 bases at V and 8 bases at J, with 16 bases in the middle. The CDR3 sequence is 13 residues long. Germline V gene lookup returns CDR1 MNHNS and CDR2 SASEGT. In nucleotides, the CDR3 is TGTGCCAGCAGGGCCGACGGGACGAAAGGCTACACCTTC. Its protein product is CASRADGTKGYTF.

The CDR3 protein is CASSGRGVNEQFF. The CDR3 bases are TGTGCCAGCAGTGGACGGGGTGTGAATGAGCAGTTCTTC. The V call is TRBV25-1, the J call TRBJ2-1, with D possibly being TRBD2 (5 bases). The length of the CDR3 is 13 residues. Trimming stripped 4 bases from V and 7 bases from J, with 11 bases between. Germline CDR1 MGHDK, CDR2 SYGVNS.

This chain connects TRBV3-1 to TRBJ2-1; no reliable D call. The CDR3 runs 15 residues. Germline V gene sequence: CDR1 LGHDT, CDR2 YNNKEL (reference sequence). Trimming removed 3 bases at V and 0 bases at J, with 9 bases between. The CDR3 sequence: CASSQVGSSYNEQFF. The CDR3 region has the DNA TGTGCCAGCAGCCAGGTCGGTAGCTCCTACAATGAGCAGTTCTTC.

The rearrangement uses TRBV7-9 and TRBJ2-1; a possible D gene is TRBD1 (5 bases). The germline V gene encodes CDR1 SEHNR and CDR2 FQNEAQ (reference sequence). The CDR3 sequence is 14 residues long. V lost 1 base and J lost 9, with 13 bases in between. This CDR3 is CASSLVTGRSEQFF. The CDR3 DNA sequence: TGTGCCAGCAGCTTAGTAACAGGTCGGAGTGAGCAGTTCTTC.

The chain joins TRBV5-1 to TRBJ2-1; D not resolved. This CDR3 is 16 amino acids long. Per germline, CDR1 SGHRS and CDR2 YFSETQ. The V end was cut by 2 bases, the J end by 5 bases, with 17 bases between. This chain's CDR3 is CASSFWFLGFDNEQFF. The DNA for the CDR3 is TGCGCCAGCAGCTTTTGGTTTCTAGGGTTTGACAATGAGCAGTTCTTC.

The genes are TRBV7-9 and TRBJ2-3; TRBD1 might be the D (5 bases). The V end lost 9 bases, the J end lost 2 bases, and 18 bases lay between the germline ends. The CDR3 extends over 15 amino acids. Germline-derived CDR1 and CDR2 are SEHNR and FQNEAQ (reference sequence). The CDR3 DNA follows: TGTGCCAGTGAGACAGTGTGGCAACACACAGATACGCAGTATTTT. Protein: CASETVWQHTDTQYF. The full variable domain, with the rest looked up from reference TRBV7-9 and TRBJ2-3, is DTGVSQNPRHKITKRGQNVTFRCDPISEHNRLYWYRQTLGQGPEFLTYFQNEAQLEKSRLLSDRFSAERPKGSFSTLEIQRTEQGDSAMYLCASETVWQHTDTQYFGPGTRLTVL.

This clonotype has just a few counts. The V call is TRBV7-2, the J call TRBJ2-5; TRBD1 is a possible D gene (6 bases). Germline V lookup: CDR1 SGHTA, CDR2 FQGNSA. CDR3 length equals 18 residues. V dropped 5 bases and J dropped 1 base, with 23 bases sitting between them. The CDR3 coding sequence is TGTGCCAGCAGCCCTGAAAATGGGACACAGGAGCCCCAAGAGACCCAGTACTTC. It codes for CASSPENGTQEPQETQYF.

The chain uses TRBV4-2 and TRBJ2-5, with a tentative D call TRBD2 (5 bases). Trimming left V 1 base short and J 7 bases short, with 13 bases between. CDR3 length: 14 amino acids. Germline loops: CDR1 LGHNA, CDR2 YNFKEQ. The CDR3: CASSQAGEIGTQYF. CDR3 bases: TGTGCCAGCAGCCAAGCCGGGGAAATCGGGACCCAGTACTTC.